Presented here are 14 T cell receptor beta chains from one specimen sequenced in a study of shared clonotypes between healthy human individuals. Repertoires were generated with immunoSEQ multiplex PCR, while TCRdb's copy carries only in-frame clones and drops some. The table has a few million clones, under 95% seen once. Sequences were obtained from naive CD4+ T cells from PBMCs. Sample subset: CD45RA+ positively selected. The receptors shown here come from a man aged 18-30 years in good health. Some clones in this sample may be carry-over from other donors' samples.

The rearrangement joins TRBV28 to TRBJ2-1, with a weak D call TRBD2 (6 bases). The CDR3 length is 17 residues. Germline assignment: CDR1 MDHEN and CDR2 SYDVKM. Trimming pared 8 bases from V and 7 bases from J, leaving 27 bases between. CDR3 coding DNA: TGTGCCAGCGTCAGCCCCCGGAGACTAGTCTTGGAAAATGAGCAGTTCTTC. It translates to CASVSPRRLVLENEQFF.

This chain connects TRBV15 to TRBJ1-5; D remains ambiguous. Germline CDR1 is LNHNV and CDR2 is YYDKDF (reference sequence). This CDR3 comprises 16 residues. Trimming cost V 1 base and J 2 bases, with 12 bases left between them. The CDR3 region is CATSRAGSGGNQPQHF. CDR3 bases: TGTGCCACCAGCAGAGCGGGCTCGGGTGGCAATCAGCCCCAGCATTTT.

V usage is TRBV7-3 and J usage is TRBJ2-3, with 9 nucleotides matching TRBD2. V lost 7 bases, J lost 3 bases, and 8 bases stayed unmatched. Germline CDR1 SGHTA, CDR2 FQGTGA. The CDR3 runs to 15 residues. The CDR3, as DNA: TGTGCCAGCACCGTTAGCGGGAGTGAGACAGATACGCAGTATTTT. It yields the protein CASTVSGSETDTQYF.

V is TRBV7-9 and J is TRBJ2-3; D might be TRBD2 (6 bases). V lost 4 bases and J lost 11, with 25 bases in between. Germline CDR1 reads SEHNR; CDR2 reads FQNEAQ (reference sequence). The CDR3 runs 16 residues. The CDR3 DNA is TGTGCCAGCAGCTGGGCCGGGCCCACAACTGGAGGGAGGCAGTATTTT. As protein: CASSWAGPTTGGRQYF. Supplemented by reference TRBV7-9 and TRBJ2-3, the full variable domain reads DTGVSQNPRHKITKRGQNVTFRCDPISEHNRLYWYRQTLGQGPEFLTYFQNEAQLEKSRLLSDRFSAERPKGSFSTLEIQRTEQGDSAMYLCASSWAGPTTGGRQYFGPGTRLTVL.

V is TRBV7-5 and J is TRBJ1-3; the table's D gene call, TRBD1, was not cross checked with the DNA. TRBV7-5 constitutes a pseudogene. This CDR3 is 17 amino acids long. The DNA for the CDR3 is TGTGTCAGAAGCTTAGCAGGGACAGGGTATAATGGAAACACCATATATTTT. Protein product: CVRSLAGTGYNGNTIYF.

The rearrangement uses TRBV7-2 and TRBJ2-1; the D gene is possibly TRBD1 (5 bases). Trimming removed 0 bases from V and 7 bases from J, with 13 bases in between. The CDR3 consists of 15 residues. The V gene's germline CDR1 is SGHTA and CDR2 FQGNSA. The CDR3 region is CASSLAWGWDNEQFF. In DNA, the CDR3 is TGTGCCAGCAGCTTAGCATGGGGCTGGGATAATGAGCAGTTCTTC.

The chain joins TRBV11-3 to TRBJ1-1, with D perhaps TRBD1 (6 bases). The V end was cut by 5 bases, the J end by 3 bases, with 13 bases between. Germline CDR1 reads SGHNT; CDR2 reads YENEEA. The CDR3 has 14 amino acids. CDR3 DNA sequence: TGTGCCAGCAGCCGAAGGGGGGAGGACACTGAAGCTTTCTTT. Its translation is CASSRRGEDTEAFF.

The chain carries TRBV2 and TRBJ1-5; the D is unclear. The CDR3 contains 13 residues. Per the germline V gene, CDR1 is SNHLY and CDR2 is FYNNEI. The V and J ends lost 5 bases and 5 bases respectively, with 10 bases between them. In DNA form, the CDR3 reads TGTGCCAGCAGTCTGGAGGGAGATCAGCCCCAGCATTTT. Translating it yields CASSLEGDQPQHF. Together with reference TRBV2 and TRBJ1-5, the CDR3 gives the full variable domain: EPEVTQTPSHQVTQMGQEVILRCVPISNHLYFYWYRQILGQKVEFLVSFYNNEISEKSEIFDDQFSVERPDGSNFTLKIRSTKLEDSAMYFCASSLEGDQPQHFGDGTRLSIL.

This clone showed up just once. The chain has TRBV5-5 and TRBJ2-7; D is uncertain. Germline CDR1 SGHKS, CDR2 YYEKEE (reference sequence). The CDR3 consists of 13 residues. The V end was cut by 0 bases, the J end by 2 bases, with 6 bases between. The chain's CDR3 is CASSLVGTYEQYF. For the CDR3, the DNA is TGTGCCAGCAGCTTGGTGGGGACCTACGAGCAGTACTTC.

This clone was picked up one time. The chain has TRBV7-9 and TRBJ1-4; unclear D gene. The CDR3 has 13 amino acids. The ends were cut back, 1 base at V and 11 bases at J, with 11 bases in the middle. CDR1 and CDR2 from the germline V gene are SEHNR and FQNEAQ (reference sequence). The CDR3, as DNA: TGTGCCAGCAGCTTAGGAACGGTGCGGAAACTGTTTTTT. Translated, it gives CASSLGTVRKLFF.

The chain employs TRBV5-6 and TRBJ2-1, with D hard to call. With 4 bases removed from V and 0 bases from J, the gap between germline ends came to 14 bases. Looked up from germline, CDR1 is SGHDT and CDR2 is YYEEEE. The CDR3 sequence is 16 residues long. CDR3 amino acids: CASSPPWPSSYNEQFF. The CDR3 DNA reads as TGTGCCAGCAGCCCGCCTTGGCCCAGCTCCTACAATGAGCAGTTCTTC.

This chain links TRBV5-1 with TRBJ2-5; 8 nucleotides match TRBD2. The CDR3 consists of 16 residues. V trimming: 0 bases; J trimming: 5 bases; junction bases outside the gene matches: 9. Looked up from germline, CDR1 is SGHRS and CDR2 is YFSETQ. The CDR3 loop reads CASSLDSGRGRETQYF. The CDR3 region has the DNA TGCGCCAGCAGCTTGGATTCCGGGAGGGGCCGGGAGACCCAGTACTTC.

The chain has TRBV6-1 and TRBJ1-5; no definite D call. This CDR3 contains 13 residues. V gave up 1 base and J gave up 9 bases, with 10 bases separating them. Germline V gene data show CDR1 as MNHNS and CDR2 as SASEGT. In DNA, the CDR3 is TGTGCCAGCAGTGAAGAGGAAGAAACGCCCCAGCATTTT. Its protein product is CASSEEEETPQHF.

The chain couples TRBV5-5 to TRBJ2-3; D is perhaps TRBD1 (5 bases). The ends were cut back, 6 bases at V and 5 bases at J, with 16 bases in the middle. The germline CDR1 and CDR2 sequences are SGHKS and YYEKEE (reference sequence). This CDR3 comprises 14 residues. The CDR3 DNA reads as TGTGCCAGCATCCGAGGATTCCAGGGAGATACGCAGTATTTT. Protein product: CASIRGFQGDTQYF.